The rows below give T cell receptor beta chains drawn from one sample of a study of HIV-infected patients and healthy controls. Each CDR3 protein is one row after TCRdb ran MiXCR on the 5' RACE reads. The profile shows 5,000 to 7,000 distinct CDR3 sequences, approximately 11% of them singletons. Sample: blood, taken before antiretroviral therapy. Receptors originate from an adult with HIV infection. The CDR3 runs from the conserved cysteine through the conserved F or W. D genes are given only for firm matches. The size of a clone is reported for some rows only, either as once, few or many, or as a class for expanded clones.

>-|TRBJ1-1|TRBV7-8|medium-sized
CASSLALRGNTEAFF
TGTGCCAGCAGCTTAGCCCTCCGGGGGAACACTGAAGCTTTCTTT
>TRBD1|TRBJ1-1|TRBV9|medium-sized
CASSELGQADTEAFF
TGTGCCAGCAGCGAATTAGGACAGGCCGACACTGAAGCTTTCTTT
>-|TRBJ2-5|TRBV29-1|medium-sized
CSVEEGSLPSETQYF
TGCAGCGTTGAAGAGGGTAGTTTGCCTTCAGAGACCCAGTACTTC
>TRBD2|TRBJ2-7|TRBV6-1|medium-sized
CASSEGTSNIYEQYF
TGTGCCAGCAGTGAAGGGACTAGTAACATCTACGAGCAGTACTTC
>-|TRBJ2-3|TRBV29-1|-
CSAGLSGARGNTQYF
TGCAGCGCTGGGTTATCAGGGGCCCGCGGGAATACGCAGTATTTT
>-|TRBJ1-2|TRBV6-1|-
CASYLIRGAHGYTF
TGTGCCAGTTATTTGATTAGGGGTGCTCATGGCTACACCTTC
>-|TRBJ1-1|TRBV28|many
CASSAPGTFEAFF
TGTGCCAGCAGTGCCCCGGGGACATTTGAAGCTTTCTTT
>TRBD2|TRBJ2-1|TRBV7-2|medium-sized
CASSLDREGWNEQFF
TGTGCCAGCAGCTTAGACCGGGAGGGCTGGAATGAGCAGTTCTTC
>-|TRBJ1-2|TRBV14|medium-sized
CASSQEIGATYGYTF
TGTGCCAGCAGCCAAGAAATAGGGGCTACCTATGGCTACACCTTC
>-|TRBJ1-5|TRBV6-1|-
CASSGQYNQPQHF
TGTGCCAGCAGTGGTCAATACAATCAGCCCCAGCATTTT
>-|TRBJ2-1|TRBV7-8|many
CASSLEERREQFF
TGTGCCAGCAGCTTAGAAGAGAGGAGGGAGCAGTTCTTC
>-|TRBJ1-1|TRBV18|medium-sized
CASSRYQDLRNTEAFF
TGTGCCAGCTCCCGATACCAGGATCTAAGGAACACTGAAGCTTTCTTT
>TRBD1|TRBJ1-2|TRBV30|many
CAWSLQSGQGIYGYTF
TGTGCCTGGAGTCTACAATCCGGACAGGGCATCTATGGCTACACCTTC
>TRBD2|TRBJ2-1|TRBV28|few
CASKSGRTYNEQFF
TGTGCCAGCAAAAGCGGGAGAACCTACAATGAGCAGTTCTTC
>-|TRBJ1-1|TRBV6-6|medium-sized
CASSSRPETEAFF
TGTGCCAGCAGCTCCCGACCGGAGACTGAAGCTTTCTTT
>-|TRBJ2-7|TRBV10-3|many
CAMGRPITGTGGITYEQYF
TGTGCGATGGGACGGCCCATCACCGGGACTGGGGGGATCACCTACGAGCAGTACTTC
>TRBD1|TRBJ1-5|TRBV20-1|medium-sized
CSARKGQGAPDQPQHF
TGCAGTGCTAGAAAGGGACAGGGGGCGCCGGATCAGCCCCAGCATTTT
>TRBD2|TRBJ2-3|TRBV24-1|-
CATSDSSGSIADTQYF
TGTGCCACCAGTGATTCTAGCGGGAGTATAGCAGATACGCAGTATTTT
>TRBD2|TRBJ2-1|TRBV5-4|-
CASSLRSGDYNEQFF
TGTGCCAGCAGCTTGCGTAGCGGGGACTACAATGAGCAGTTCTTC
>TRBD1|TRBJ1-1|TRBV29-1|-
CSGQGTYTEAFF
TGCAGCGGACAGGGAACGTACACTGAAGCTTTCTTT
>-|TRBJ2-5|TRBV6-1|few
CASSETRQETQYF
TGTGCCAGCAGTGAGACGCGCCAGGAGACCCAGTACTTC
>-|TRBJ2-3|TRBV13|many
CASSSAGTSTDTQYF
TGTGCCAGCAGCTCCGCCGGGACTAGCACAGATACGCAGTATTTT
>-|TRBJ2-5|TRBV6-5|few
CASFRPPETQYF
TGTGCCAGCTTTAGGCCCCCAGAGACCCAGTACTTC
>TRBD1|TRBJ1-2|TRBV20-1|many
CSAYLTGREGYTF
TGCAGTGCCTATCTGACAGGGCGTGAAGGCTACACCTTC
>TRBD1|TRBJ2-1|TRBV20-1|many
CSAPDRENEQFF
TGCAGTGCTCCGGACAGGGAGAATGAGCAGTTCTTC
>-|TRBJ1-5|TRBV7-2|hyperexpanded
CASSLADMFGNQPQHF
TGTGCCAGCAGCTTAGCGGACATGTTTGGCAATCAGCCCCAGCATTTT
>TRBD2|TRBJ2-7|TRBV5-1|many
CASSLAIAGVLSPEQYF
TGCGCCAGCAGCTTGGCCATAGCGGGAGTCTTGTCCCCCGAGCAGTACTTC
>TRBD1|TRBJ1-4|TRBV5-1|medium-sized
CASSSTGTNEKLFF
TGCGCCAGCAGCTCGACAGGGACCAATGAAAAACTGTTTTTT
>-|TRBJ2-3|TRBV5-1|many
CASSFDWDPTDTQYF
TGCGCCAGCAGCTTTGACTGGGACCCCACAGATACGCAGTATTTT
>-|TRBJ1-5|TRBV7-2|-
CASSGDSYSNQPQHF
TGTGCCAGCAGCGGTGACAGCTATAGCAATCAGCCCCAGCATTTT
>TRBD2|TRBJ2-3|TRBV11-3|many
CASSPPGAGGSTDTQYF
TGTGCCAGCAGCCCCCCTGGAGCGGGAGGGAGCACAGATACGCAGTATTTT
>TRBD2|TRBJ2-6|TRBV20-1|medium-sized
CSASVPREGLGSSPGANVLTF
TGCAGTGCTAGCGTTCCGCGGGAGGGCCTTGGTTCGTCGCCGGGGGCCAACGTCCTGACTTTC
>-|TRBJ2-2|TRBV12-3/TRBV12-4|few
CASTYGGTGELFF
TGTGCCAGCACCTACGGAGGGACCGGGGAGCTGTTTTTT
>TRBD1|TRBJ1-1|TRBV6-6|medium-sized
CASSLGQVITEAFF
TGTGCCAGCAGTTTGGGACAGGTGATAACTGAAGCTTTCTTT
>-|TRBJ2-5|TRBV7-2|many
CASSLGRQETQYF
TGTGCCAGCAGCTTAGGCCGGCAAGAGACCCAGTACTTC
>TRBD2|TRBJ2-1|TRBV20-1|large
CSAKTIAGGYNEQFF
TGCAGTGCGAAGACGATAGCGGGAGGCTACAATGAGCAGTTCTTC
>-|TRBJ2-2|TRBV2|medium-sized
CASSETGSVTGELFF
TGTGCCAGCAGTGAAACAGGGAGTGTCACCGGGGAGCTGTTTTTT
>TRBD2|TRBJ2-1|TRBV24-1|-
CATSDREGGLTWNEQFF
TGTGCCACCAGTGATCGGGAGGGGGGACTAACTTGGAATGAGCAGTTCTTC
>TRBD1|TRBJ1-3|TRBV12-3/TRBV12-4|medium-sized
CASRGQGLDTIYF
TGTGCCAGCAGGGGACAGGGGTTGGACACCATATATTTT
>-|TRBJ1-5|TRBV15|many
CATSRDSRRNQPQHF
TGTGCCACCAGCAGAGACTCTCGGCGGAATCAGCCCCAGCATTTT
>TRBD1|TRBJ1-5|TRBV6-5|few
CASSRVDRDQPQHF
TGTGCCAGCAGTCGGGTAGACAGGGATCAGCCCCAGCATTTT
>-|TRBJ2-1|TRBV12-3/TRBV12-4|many
CASRAGGPLDEQFF
TGTGCCAGCAGAGCCGGAGGGCCACTCGATGAGCAGTTCTTC
>-|TRBJ2-1|TRBV6-5|-
CASSSDFYNEQFF
TGTGCCAGCAGTTCGGACTTTTACAATGAGCAGTTCTTC
>-|TRBJ1-4|TRBV28|many
CASSPSGQTNEKLFF
TGTGCCAGCAGTCCGTCAGGGCAGACTAATGAAAAACTGTTTTTT
>-|TRBJ1-4|TRBV27|-
CASSLLGSTNEKLFF
TGTGCCAGCAGTTTATTGGGGTCAACTAATGAAAAACTGTTTTTT
>-|TRBJ2-3|TRBV7-2|many
CASSYGRITDTQYF
TGTGCCAGCAGCTACGGACGGATCACAGATACGCAGTATTTT
>-|TRBJ1-5|TRBV3-1|medium-sized
CASSQDSTGGSNQPQHF
TGTGCCAGCAGCCAAGATTCGACAGGCGGGAGCAATCAGCCCCAGCATTTT